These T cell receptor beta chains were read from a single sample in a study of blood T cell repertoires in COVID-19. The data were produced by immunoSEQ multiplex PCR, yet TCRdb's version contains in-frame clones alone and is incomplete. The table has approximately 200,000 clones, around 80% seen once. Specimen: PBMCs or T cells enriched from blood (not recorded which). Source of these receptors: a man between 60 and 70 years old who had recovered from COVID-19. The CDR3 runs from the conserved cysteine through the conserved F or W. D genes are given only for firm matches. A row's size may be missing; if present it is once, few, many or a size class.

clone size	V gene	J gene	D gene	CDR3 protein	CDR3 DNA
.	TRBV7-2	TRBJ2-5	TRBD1	CASSFTGTGGRTQYF	TGTGCCAGCAGCTTCACCGGGACAGGGGGGAGGACCCAGTACTTC
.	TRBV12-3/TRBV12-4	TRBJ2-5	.	CASRDTSRETQYF	TGTGCCAGCAGGGACACCTCCCGCGAGACCCAGTACTTC
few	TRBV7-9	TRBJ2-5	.	CASSLGGQKETQYF	TGTGCCAGCAGCTTGGGTGGGCAGAAAGAGACCCAGTACTTC
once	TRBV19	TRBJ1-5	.	CASSQGTHQPQHF	TGTGCCAGTAGTCAGGGTACACATCAGCCCCAGCATTTT
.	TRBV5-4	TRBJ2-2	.	CASFGGTSDTGELFF	TGTGCCAGCTTCGGCGGGACGTCGGATACCGGGGAGCTGTTTTTT
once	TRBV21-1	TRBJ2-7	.	CASSSGQFRGTYEQYF	TGTGCCAGCAGCAGTGGACAGTTCCGGGGAACCTACGAGCAGTACTTC
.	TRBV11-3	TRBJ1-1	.	CASTGAGTEAFF	TGTGCCAGCACTGGTGCGGGTACTGAAGCTTTCTTT
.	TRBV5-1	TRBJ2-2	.	CASSSGLNTGELFF	TGCGCCAGCAGCTCCGGACTTAACACCGGGGAGCTGTTTTTT
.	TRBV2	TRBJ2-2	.	CASRWQANTGELFF	TGTGCCAGCAGGTGGCAGGCGAACACCGGGGAGCTGTTTTTT
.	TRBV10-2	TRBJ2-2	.	CASSVQGGWTGELFF	TGCGCCAGCAGTGTGCAGGGTGGGTGGACCGGGGAGCTGTTTTTT
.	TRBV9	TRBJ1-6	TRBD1	CASSVGRTGDSPLHF	TGTGCCAGCAGCGTAGGTCGGACAGGGGATTCACCCCTCCACTTT
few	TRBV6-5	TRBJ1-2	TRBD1	CASTKTGDLYYGYTF	TGTGCCAGCACGAAAACAGGGGATCTATACTATGGCTACACCTTC
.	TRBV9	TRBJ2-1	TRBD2	CASSETSGGRSEQFF	TGTGCCAGCAGCGAAACTAGCGGGGGGAGGAGTGAGCAGTTCTTC
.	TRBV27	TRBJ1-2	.	CASANTGFRGYTF	TGTGCCAGCGCGAACACAGGGTTCCGCGGCTACACCTTC
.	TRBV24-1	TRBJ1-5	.	CATSDRGSNQPQHF	TGTGCCACCAGTGACAGGGGTAGCAATCAGCCCCAGCATTTT
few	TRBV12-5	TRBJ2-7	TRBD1	CASGLIYQGALGEQYF	TGTGCTAGTGGTTTGATTTACCAGGGGGCTCTCGGCGAGCAGTACTTC
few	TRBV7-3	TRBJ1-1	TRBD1	CASSLWGQGLPEAFF	TGTGCCAGCAGCTTATGGGGACAGGGCCTTCCCGAAGCTTTCTTT
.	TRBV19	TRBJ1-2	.	CASSSTGTPNYGYTF	TGTGCCAGTAGCTCGACCGGGACACCAAACTATGGCTACACCTTC
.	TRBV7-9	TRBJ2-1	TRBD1	CASSPGTGSVDEQFF	TGTGCCAGCAGCCCCGGGACAGGGTCAGTCGATGAGCAGTTCTTC
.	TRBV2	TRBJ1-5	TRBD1	CASSTGGNQPQHF	TGTGCCAGCAGTACAGGGGGCAATCAGCCCCAGCATTTT
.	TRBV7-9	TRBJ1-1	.	CASSFSRRDTEAFF	TGTGCCAGCAGCTTCTCGAGGAGGGATACTGAAGCTTTCTTT
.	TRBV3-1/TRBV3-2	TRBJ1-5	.	CASSQDSVKNQPQHF	TGTGCCAGCAGCCAAGATTCAGTCAAAAATCAGCCCCAGCATTTT
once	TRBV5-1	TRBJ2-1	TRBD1	CASSLRDRGRNEQFF	TGCGCCAGCAGCCTCCGGGACAGGGGGCGGAATGAGCAGTTCTTC
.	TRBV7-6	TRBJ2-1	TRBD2	CASSTGLAGEQFF	TGTGCCAGCAGCACTGGACTAGCTGGTGAGCAGTTCTTC
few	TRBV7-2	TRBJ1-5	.	CASSLVWGGRQPQHF	TGTGCCAGCAGCTTAGTTTGGGGGGGCAGGCAGCCCCAGCATTTT
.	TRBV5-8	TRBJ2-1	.	CASNTGLEYNEQFF	TGTGCCAGCAACACAGGGTTGGAATACAATGAGCAGTTCTTC